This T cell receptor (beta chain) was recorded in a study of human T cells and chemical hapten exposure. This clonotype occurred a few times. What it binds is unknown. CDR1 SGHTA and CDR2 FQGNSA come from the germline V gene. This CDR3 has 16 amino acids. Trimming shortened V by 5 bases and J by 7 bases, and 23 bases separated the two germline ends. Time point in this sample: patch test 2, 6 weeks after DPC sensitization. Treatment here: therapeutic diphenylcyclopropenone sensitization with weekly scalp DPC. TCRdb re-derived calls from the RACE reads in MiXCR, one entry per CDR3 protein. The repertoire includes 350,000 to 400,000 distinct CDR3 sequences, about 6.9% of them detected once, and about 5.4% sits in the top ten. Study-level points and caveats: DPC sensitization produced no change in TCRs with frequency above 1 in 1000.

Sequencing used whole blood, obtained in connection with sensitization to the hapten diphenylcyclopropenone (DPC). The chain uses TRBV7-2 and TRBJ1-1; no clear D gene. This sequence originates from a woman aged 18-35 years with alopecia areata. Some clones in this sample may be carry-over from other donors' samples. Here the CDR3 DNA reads TGTGCCAGCAGCCCGCCGTTTCTCCGGGATCGAAGTGAAGCTTTCTTT. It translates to CASSPPFLRDRSEAFF.